This TCR beta chain comes out of a study of siplizumab effects on memory and regulatory T cells. General study points: Contribution to the alloresponse seemed major for naive T cells, which also seemed more diverse than memory cells. Whether proliferating Tregs in siplizumab cultures suppress was not functionally confirmed.

Comment on this clone: Its specificity is unknown.

Assayed TCR templates numbered 80,000 to 100,000 for each sample. The data were produced by immunoSEQ multiplex PCR, yet TCRdb's version contains in-frame clones alone and is incomplete. The sample holds 95,000 to 100,000 clones, around 90% seen once. Trimming cost V 1 base and J 1 base, with 14 bases left between them. Looked up from germline, CDR1 is SGHRS and CDR2 is YFSETQ. There are 16 residues in the CDR3. This rearrangement joins TRBV5-1 to TRBJ2-5, with D maybe TRBD2 (6 bases). Sample: non-Treg CD4+ T cells sorted from blood. This TCR was recovered from a human donor in good health. This chain's CDR3 is CASSLPRGTIQETQYF. Here the CDR3 DNA reads TGCGCCAGCAGCTTGCCTCGGGGGACGATCCAAGAGACCCAGTACTTC.